The 18 T cell receptor beta chains listed next were all sequenced from one sample in a study of regulatory T cells in long-lasting Graves disease. Arm-PCR of CDR3 regions and iRepertoire HTBI primers were the basis on which TCR beta libraries were built. TCRdb used MiXCR to reprocess the multiplex PCR reads, holding one entry per CDR3 protein. The sample includes roughly 430,000 distinct CDR3 sequences, 16% of them seen just once. Described time point: newly diagnosed GD, antithyroid drugs for less than 3 months. Making the TCR library involved RNA that had been extracted from PBMCs. The same sample was also used in a study of T cells in Graves' hyperthyroidism and ophthalmopathy.

The material sequenced was peripheral blood mononuclear cells (PBMCs), taken at new diagnosis, from a patient treated with antithyroid drugs. Receptor source: a woman in her thirties with Graves disease.

This clonotype was recorded many times. The V gene is TRBV5-6, the J gene TRBJ2-7; the D call may be TRBD1 or TRBD2 (5 bases each). This CDR3 contains 13 residues. CDR1 and CDR2 from the germline V gene are SGHDT and YYEEEE. V gave up 4 bases and J gave up 6 bases, with 14 bases separating them. CDR3 DNA sequence: TGTGCCAGCAGCCCACGGGACCTTGTCGAGCAGTACTTC. Translating it yields CASSPRDLVEQYF.

This clonotype has at least ten counts. The chain links TRBV5-1 to TRBJ2-7; 15 bases agree with TRBD2. Germline CDR1 and CDR2: SGHRS and YFSETQ. This CDR3 comprises 16 residues. The V and J ends lost 2 bases and 6 bases, in that order; junction bases with no gene match: 6. The CDR3 region has the DNA TGCGCCAGCAGCTTAAGACGGACTAGCGGGAGGGGCGAGCAGTACTTC. Amino acids: CASSLRRTSGRGEQYF.

This clonotype was counted a few times. The chain has TRBV7-9 and TRBJ2-1; D is unclear. The length of the CDR3 is 12 residues. Germline-derived CDR1 and CDR2 are SEHNR and FQNEAQ (reference sequence). V lost 2 bases, J lost 10 bases, and 9 bases lay in between. The DNA for the CDR3 is TGTGCCAGCAGCTTAAGAGTGTTCGAGCAGTTCTTC. It yields the protein CASSLRVFEQFF.

For this clonotype: It is likely a read error: a sequence one base away is far more abundant. The chain couples TRBV28 to TRBJ2-1; the match to TRBD2 covers 8 bases. CDR3 length: 18 amino acids. The germline gives CDR1 MDHEN, CDR2 SYDVKM. J was trimmed by 10 bases and V by 3 bases; bases with no gene match: 20. DNA of the CDR3: TGTGCCAGCAGTTTTCCCGGGGGGGGGACAAGGATATCCTACGAGCAGTTCTTC. Protein: CASSFPGGGTRISYEQFF.

This clonotype came up many times. The chain employs TRBV19 and TRBJ2-7; 7 nucleotides align to TRBD1. Germline values: CDR1 LNHDA, CDR2 SQIVND (reference sequence). CDR3 length: 15 residues. The V gene end was trimmed by 6 bases and the J gene end by 3 bases; junction bases not matched to a gene: 11. The CDR3 loop reads CASRLSGTDHYEQYF. Here the CDR3 DNA reads TGTGCCAGTAGACTTTCCGGGACAGATCACTACGAGCAGTACTTC.

This clonotype was recorded many times. V gene TRBV20-1 combines with J gene TRBJ1-1; no clear D. The CDR3 is 15 residues long. CDR1 and CDR2 (germline): DFQATT, SNEGSKA (reference sequence). Trimming pared 0 bases from V and 1 base from J, leaving 12 bases between. In DNA, the CDR3 is TGCAGTGCTAGAGATCCATGGCGCAGGAACACTGAAGCTTTCTTT. Its translation is CSARDPWRRNTEAFF.

This clonotype was observed many times. The chain uses TRBV7-2 and TRBJ2-5; 12 nucleotides align to TRBD2. The CDR3 is 17 residues long. Trimming removed 0 bases from V and 5 bases from J; junction bases left unmatched: 7. CDR1 is SGHTA, CDR2 FQGNSA, per germline. The CDR3 sequence: CASSLALLAGGRETQYF. As DNA, the CDR3 is TGTGCCAGCAGCTTAGCCCTACTAGCGGGAGGTCGTGAGACCCAGTACTTC.

The genes are TRBV27 and TRBJ2-1, with 9 nucleotides matching TRBD1. Germline CDR1 MNHEY, CDR2 SMNVEV (reference sequence). Trimming cost V 5 bases and J 1 base; bases outside gene matches: 15. The CDR3 is 19 residues long. The CDR3 region is CASSDQIGTGSWSYNEQFF. The CDR3 DNA reads TGTGCCAGCAGTGACCAGATAGGGACAGGGTCCTGGTCCTACAATGAGCAGTTCTTC.

This clonotype was observed many times. The rearrangement uses TRBV6-1 and TRBJ2-7; 9 positions match TRBD1. The ends lost 8 bases at V and 2 bases at J; junction bases unmatched: 7. Per the germline V gene, CDR1 is MNHNS and CDR2 is SASEGT. The CDR3 has 14 residues. The CDR3 DNA follows: TGTGCCAGCGTAGACAGGGGGTACACCTACGAGCAGTACTTC. Its protein product is CASVDRGYTYEQYF.

This clonotype was observed a few times. The genes are TRBV6-1 and TRBJ1-4; D is uncertain. The CDR3 spans 14 residues. In germline, CDR1 is MNHNS, CDR2 SASEGT. V dropped 6 bases and J dropped 3 bases, with 11 bases sitting between them. CDR3 protein: CASRHGAANEKLFF. Here the CDR3 DNA reads TGTGCCAGCAGACACGGCGCGGCTAATGAAAAACTGTTTTTT.

This clonotype was observed many times. This chain uses TRBV11-1 with TRBJ1-1; 9 positions match TRBD1. Germline CDR1 SGHAT, CDR2 FQDESV (reference sequence). This CDR3 has 14 residues. J was trimmed by 4 bases and V by 6 bases; bases with no gene match: 6. For the CDR3, the DNA is TGTGCCAGCAGAGACCGGGACAGGGTCACTGAAGCTTTCTTT. This translates into CASRDRDRVTEAFF.

This clonotype showed up just a few times. This chain uses TRBV20-1 with TRBJ2-2, with TRBD2 matching 7 bases. The V segment lost 6 bases and the J segment 5 bases; nucleotides outside the gene matches: 15. The germline gives CDR1 DFQATT, CDR2 SNEGSKA (reference sequence). The CDR3 has 16 residues. CDR3 nucleotides: TGCAGTGCCCAGCCCGTAGAACGGGGGGAAACCGGGGAGCTGTTTTTT. Encoded protein: CSAQPVERGETGELFF.

This chain links TRBV10-3 with TRBJ2-7; the match to TRBD2 covers 12 bases. V lost 2 bases and J lost 4; bases outside the gene matches: 12. Germline V gene data show CDR1 as ENHRY and CDR2 as SYGVKD. This CDR3 spans 18 amino acids. The CDR3 region is CAISEISGTSGRAYEQYF. The CDR3 nucleotides read TGTGCCATCAGTGAGATATCCGGGACTAGCGGGCGGGCTTACGAGCAGTACTTC.

This clonotype was observed at least ten times. The V call is TRBV11-2, the J call TRBJ2-2, with TRBD2 identical over 7 bases. The germline CDR1 and CDR2 sequences are SGHAT and FQNNGV. With V trimmed by 5 bases and J by 1 base, 4 bases remained unmatched. The CDR3 has 15 amino acids. The CDR3 is CASSPWGGNTGELFF. CDR3 nucleotides: TGTGCCAGCAGCCCTTGGGGGGGGAACACCGGGGAGCTGTTTTTT. Full variable domain (rest looked up from reference TRBV11-2 and TRBJ2-2): EAGVAQSPRYKIIEKRQSVAFWCNPISGHATLYWYQQILGQGPKLLIQFQNNGVVDDSQLPKDRFSAERLKGVDSTLKIQPAKLEDSAVYLCASSPWGGNTGELFFGEGSRLTVL.

This clonotype was observed at least ten times. The chain has TRBV3-1 and TRBJ2-3, with D hard to call. CDR1 and CDR2 (germline): LGHDT, YNNKEL (reference sequence). This CDR3 has 18 residues. V lost 0 bases and J lost 0, with 16 bases in between. As DNA, the CDR3 is TGTGCCAGCAGCCAAGACTCGACGGGCGGATTTAGCACAGATACGCAGTATTTT. Protein product: CASSQDSTGGFSTDTQYF.

This clonotype was seen only a few times. The V and J genes are TRBV6-5 and TRBJ1-2, with 9 bases matching TRBD1. CDR1 is MNHEY and CDR2 is SVGAGI in the germline V gene. V dropped 2 bases and J dropped 3; count of bases not matched to a gene: 7. CDR3 length: 16 residues. CDR3: CASSYTPGQGYYGYTF. CDR3 DNA: TGTGCCAGCAGTTACACTCCGGGACAGGGCTACTATGGCTACACCTTC.

The V and J genes are TRBV27 and TRBJ1-3; TRBD1 matches at 7 bases. The CDR3 is 15 amino acids. The germline V gene has CDR1 MNHEY and CDR2 SMNVEV (reference sequence). The V gene end was trimmed by 4 bases and the J gene end by 2 bases; junction bases not matched to a gene: 5. The CDR3: CASSSDGTAGNTIYF. In nucleotides, the CDR3 is TGTGCCAGCAGTTCGGACGGGACAGCTGGAAACACCATATATTTT.

In its sample, this clonotype was seen many times. J is TRBJ1-2 and V is TRBV28; D unclear. The CDR3 totals 14 residues. Looked up from germline, CDR1 is MDHEN and CDR2 is SYDVKM. Trimming removed 5 bases from V and 5 bases from J, with 15 bases in between. DNA of the CDR3: TGTGCCAGCAGTCTAGGGCTGGGAGGGTATGGCTACACCTTC. Its translation: CASSLGLGGYGYTF.